A single sample gave rise to the 8 T cell receptor beta chains below, sequenced in a study of blood T cell repertoires in COVID-19. Sequenced by immunoSEQ multiplex PCR; TCRdb stores in-frame clones only, minus some. Of tens of thousands of clones listed, around 90% are singletons. Source material: peripheral blood. The origin of the receptors is a man aged 70-80 years with acute or convalescent COVID-19.

The J gene is TRBJ2-3, the V gene TRBV10-3; D perhaps matches TRBD2 (5 bases). V lost 3 bases to trimming and J lost 1 base, with 5 bases between them. CDR3 length: 13 amino acids. Per the germline V gene, CDR1 is ENHRY and CDR2 is SYGVKD. This CDR3 reads CAISDGGTDTQYF. The DNA of the CDR3 is TGTGCCATCAGTGACGGGGGCACAGATACGCAGTATTTT.

The V and J genes are TRBV5-1 and TRBJ2-1, with 10 positions matching TRBD1. Germline V gene data show CDR1 as SGHRS and CDR2 as YFSETQ. The CDR3 extends over 13 amino acids. The V gene end was trimmed by 4 bases and the J gene end by 9 bases; junction bases not matched to a gene: 4. CDR3: CASSPDRGSEQFF. The CDR3 DNA follows: TGCGCCAGCAGCCCGGACAGGGGGAGTGAGCAGTTCTTC.

V and J are TRBV19 and TRBJ2-2; 8 nucleotides match TRBD2. The CDR3 sequence is 13 residues long. The V and J ends lost 9 bases and 6 bases, in that order; junction bases with no gene match: 6. Germline V gene lookup returns CDR1 LNHDA and CDR2 SQIVND (reference sequence). This CDR3 is CASVAGGPGELFF. The CDR3 coding sequence is TGTGCCAGCGTTGCGGGGGGTCCCGGGGAGCTGTTTTTT.

The V gene is TRBV4-2, the J gene TRBJ2-1; 9 nucleotides agree with TRBD2. Trimming cost V 0 bases and J 5 bases; bases outside gene matches: 8. The V gene's germline CDR1 is LGHNA and CDR2 YNFKEQ. The length of the CDR3 is 17 residues. CDR3 amino acids: CASSQEWLSGRNNEQFF. In nucleotides, the CDR3 is TGTGCCAGCAGCCAAGAATGGCTTAGCGGGAGAAACAATGAGCAGTTCTTC.

This chain uses TRBV7-3 with TRBJ1-1; unclear D gene. V gave up 3 bases and J gave up 1 base, with 6 bases separating them. The CDR3 sequence is 13 residues long. Germline V gives CDR1 SGHTA, CDR2 FQGTGA. Written as DNA, the CDR3 is TGTGCCAGCAGCTTCTTGTCGAACACTGAAGCTTTCTTT. It encodes CASSFLSNTEAFF.

The chain uses TRBV5-6 and TRBJ1-2; 9 bases are shared with TRBD1. Trimming cost V 0 bases and J 4 bases; bases outside gene matches: 7. Germline V gene sequence: CDR1 SGHDT, CDR2 YYEEEE. The CDR3 runs 16 residues. Here the CDR3 reads CASSLVSRQGVYGYTF. The CDR3 nucleotides read TGTGCCAGCAGCTTGGTTTCGCGACAGGGGGTCTATGGCTACACCTTC.

This clone was counted once. The CDR3 sequence is CATSRGLADTQYF. The CDR3 DNA follows: TGTGCCACCAGCAGAGGGTTAGCAGATACGCAGTATTTT. The chain employs TRBV15 and TRBJ2-3; D call uncertain. The germline V gene has CDR1 LNHNV and CDR2 YYDKDF (reference sequence). Trimming took 1 base from V and 4 from J, leaving 6 bases between them. This CDR3 is 13 amino acids long.

J is TRBJ1-2 and V is TRBV9, with a weak D call TRBD1 (5 bases). Trimming took 4 bases from V and 7 from J, leaving 17 bases between them. The CDR3 has 14 amino acids. Germline V gene sequence: CDR1 SGDLS, CDR2 YYNGEE. CDR3 sequence: CASSPVWGGVGYTF. The DNA of the CDR3 is TGTGCCAGCAGCCCCGTGTGGGGAGGGGTTGGCTACACCTTC.